The subject of this entry is one TCR beta chain. Its antigen is as yet unknown. Trimming cost V 0 bases and J 3 bases, with 10 bases left between them. From germline, CDR1 is SGHRS and CDR2 YFSETQ. CDR3 length: 15 residues. The method was immunoSEQ multiplex PCR; TCRdb's version includes in-frame clones alone and lacks a portion of them. The profile shows roughly 20,000 clones, 80% to 95% of them singletons. Thawed unstimulated PBMCs were FACS-sorted by CD3, CD4 and CD8 into two populations. The sample comes from a study of T cell clones after liver transplantation. Study-level information: A pre-transplant mixed lymphocyte reaction with TCRbeta sequencing defined graft-donor-reactive clones followed in post-transplant blood. Tolerant meant at least one year fully off immunosuppression without liver enzymes above twice normal.

Findings and limits, study-wide: Donor-reactive sequences fell more than third party-reactive ones, suggesting partial deletion.

Sequenced here: CD8+ T cells from blood, sampled approximately 26 months after liver transplant. The J gene is TRBJ2-1, the V gene TRBV5-1; D gene ambiguous. The receptor was derived from a human patient who received a liver transplant. Among the T cells, some may be from the graft donor. CDR3 amino acids: CASSLEGPVYNEQFF. The CDR3 bases are TGCGCCAGCAGCTTGGAAGGACCGGTCTACAATGAGCAGTTCTTC.